Here is one TCR beta chain with its context. The antigen is not known. This sample stems from a study of T cell responses to AZD1222 COVID-19 vaccine. Overall study findings and caveats: Repertoire sampling happened only post peak T cell response. Dominant at 160-218 and 743-854, vaccine-associated CD4 TCRs also spanned spike. After two AZD1222 doses, spike-specific TCR breadth and depth rose versus day 0.

V was shortened by 1 base and J by 6 bases, with 15 bases between the two germline ends. CDR1 MNHNS and CDR2 SASEGT come from the germline V gene. The CDR3 sequence is 15 residues long. The data were produced by immunoSEQ multiplex PCR, yet TCRdb's version contains in-frame clones alone and is incomplete. The sample has 89,000 or so clones; just over 85% are singletons. Sequencing used peripheral blood, obtained 28 days after the second AZD1222 dose. The chain is built from TRBV6-1 and TRBJ1-2; a weak D match, TRBD1 (5 bases). The TCR was taken from an adult who received the AZD1222 COVID-19 vaccine. In DNA form, the CDR3 reads TGTGCCAGCAGTGAAGGTGTAGGGGAATTACATGGCTACACCTTC. It encodes CASSEGVGELHGYTF.